This T cell receptor (beta chain) came from a study of cytomegalovirus exposure and HLA in healthy donors. The ends were cut back, 2 bases at V and 2 bases at J, with 6 bases in the middle. The CDR3 loop spans 12 amino acids. From germline, CDR1 is GTSNPN and CDR2 SVGIG (reference sequence). Primers included in the PCR were 60 Vbeta and 13 Jbeta primers. Sequencing used immunoSEQ multiplex PCR; TCRdb keeps in-frame clones, though not all of them. The sample carries roughly 100,000 clones, approximately 82% recorded once. A remark on this clone: The antigen is not known.

Study outcomes and limitations: Later analysis demonstrated an association between a missense DCLRE1C variant and TCR beta V- and J-gene trimming. As a later analysis showed, several of the most significant clusters appeared to be linked to common viral pathogens. Rarity held for most TCR sequences, but there were some public TCRs that occurred in many donors.

This TCR was sampled from a female donor in good health and CMV-seropositive. The V call is TRBV30, the J call TRBJ1-2; D is uncertain. Source material: PBMCs. The CDR3 DNA is TGTGCCTGGAGTTCCGGGAACTATGGCTACACCTTC. Protein sequence: CAWSSGNYGYTF.